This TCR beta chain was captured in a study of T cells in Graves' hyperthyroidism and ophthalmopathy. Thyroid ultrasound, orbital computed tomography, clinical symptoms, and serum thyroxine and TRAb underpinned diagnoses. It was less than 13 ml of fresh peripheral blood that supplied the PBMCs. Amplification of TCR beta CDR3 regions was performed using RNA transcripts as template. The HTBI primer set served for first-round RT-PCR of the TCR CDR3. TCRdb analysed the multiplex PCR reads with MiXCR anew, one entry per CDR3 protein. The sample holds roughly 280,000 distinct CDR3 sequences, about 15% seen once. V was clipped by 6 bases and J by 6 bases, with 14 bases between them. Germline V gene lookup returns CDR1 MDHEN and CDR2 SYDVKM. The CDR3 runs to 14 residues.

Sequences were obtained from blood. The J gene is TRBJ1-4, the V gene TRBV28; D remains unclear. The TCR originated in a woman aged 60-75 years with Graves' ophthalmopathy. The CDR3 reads CASSPRGWDEKLFF. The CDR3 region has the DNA TGTGCCAGCAGCCCTAGAGGGTGGGATGAAAAACTGTTTTTT.